The 9 T cell receptor beta chains reported below all come from one sample, sequenced in a study of cytomegalovirus exposure and HLA in healthy donors (dated by TCRdb to about 2017). The method behind the library was the immunoSEQ multiplex PCR assay. The clones in this table, taken by TCRdb from immuneACCESS, are in-frame only. Not every clone is retained; where verified, under half of the shortfall comes from an unresolved V gene, and the cause of the rest is unknown. For this sample the table gives over 130,000 clones, of which around 87% were detected only once. The ten largest clones capture around 10% of the sample. The specimen sequenced was PBMCs. These receptors all come from a man younger than 35 in good health and CMV-seropositive.

This chain links TRBV19 with TRBJ1-1; TRBD1 aligns across 7 bases. The CDR3 sequence is 17 residues long. The V gene's germline CDR1 is LNHDA and CDR2 SQIVND (reference sequence). The V segment lost 6 bases and the J segment 1 base; nucleotides outside the gene matches: 14. The CDR3 coding sequence is TGTGCCAGTAGAGCCCCCGGGACAGCCTTACCGAACACTGAAGCTTTCTTT. Translation: CASRAPGTALPNTEAFF.

The chain is built from TRBV9 and TRBJ2-7, with 8 nucleotides matching TRBD1. V lost 4 bases, J lost 0 bases, and 6 bases stayed unmatched. Germline assignment: CDR1 SGDLS and CDR2 YYNGEE. CDR3 size: 15 residues. CDR3: CASSSGTGGSYEQYF. Here the CDR3 DNA reads TGTGCCAGCAGCTCAGGGACAGGCGGCTCCTACGAGCAGTACTTC.

The genes are TRBV7-9 and TRBJ1-1; D is ambiguous. This CDR3 has 12 residues. The germline V and J ends were trimmed by 3 bases and 5 bases, with 7 bases remaining between them. Germline CDR1 is SEHNR and CDR2 is FQNEAQ (reference sequence). The CDR3 here is CASSFVMTEAFF. CDR3 DNA sequence: TGTGCCAGCAGCTTTGTAATGACTGAAGCTTTCTTT.

The CDR3 loop reads CASSFKGGADTQYF. The CDR3 bases are TGTGCCAGCAGCTTCAAAGGGGGCGCAGATACGCAGTATTTT. J is TRBJ2-3 and V is TRBV5-6; 7 bases fit TRBD1. The V gene end was trimmed by 2 bases and the J gene end by 4 bases; junction bases not matched to a gene: 4. The CDR3 loop spans 14 amino acids. Per the germline V gene, CDR1 is SGHDT and CDR2 is YYEEEE.

The chain carries TRBV18 and TRBJ2-1, with a tentative D call TRBD1 (5 bases). V dropped 3 bases and J dropped 0 bases, with 15 bases sitting between them. Germline V gene data show CDR1 as KGHSH and CDR2 as LQKENI. This CDR3 spans 17 amino acids. DNA for the CDR3: TGTGCCAGCTCACCCAGTACAGGCCGGAGCTCCTACAATGAGCAGTTCTTC. Translating gives CASSPSTGRSSYNEQFF.

The rearrangement joins TRBV9 to TRBJ1-1; D is possibly TRBD1 (6 bases). The length of the CDR3 is 13 residues. Between the trimmed V and J ends, which lost 3 bases and 1 base, there was a span of 7 bases. Germline CDR1 and CDR2: SGDLS and YYNGEE. DNA for the CDR3: TGTGCCAGCAGCGCGGGACAGAACACTGAAGCTTTCTTT. This gives the protein CASSAGQNTEAFF.

The CDR3 nucleotides are TGTGCCAGCAGTTTTTCAGCGGGAGGGCCTTTCAATGAGCAGTTCTTC. Its translation: CASSFSAGGPFNEQFF. The chain recombines TRBV27 with TRBJ2-1; TRBD2 matches 10 bases. Trimming at V came to 3 bases and at J to 6 bases, leaving 8 bases not matched to a gene. This CDR3 spans 16 amino acids. Looked up from germline, CDR1 is MNHEY and CDR2 is SMNVEV (reference sequence).

This chain links TRBV2 with TRBJ2-5; 9 bases are a match to TRBD2. V gave up 6 bases and J gave up 5 bases; unmatched junction bases: 7. Germline V gives CDR1 SNHLY, CDR2 FYNNEI. The CDR3 loop spans 14 amino acids. In DNA, the CDR3 is TGTGCCAGCAGCGCCCGCGGGGGGGCCGAGACCCAGTACTTC. Protein: CASSARGGAETQYF.

This chain links TRBV10-2 with TRBJ2-3; D perhaps matches TRBD2 (5 bases). V was shortened by 3 bases and J by 3 bases, with 13 bases between the two germline ends. The CDR3 is 15 amino acids. Germline CDR1 WSHSY, CDR2 SAAADI. CDR3 residues: CASSEEGRATDTQYF. CDR3 DNA sequence: TGCGCCAGCAGTGAAGAGGGCAGAGCAACAGATACGCAGTATTTT.